The sequence of this T cell receptor (beta chain) was determined in a study of blood T cell repertoires in COVID-19. Study information: Collection of acute and convalescent COVID-19 samples took place in the United States, Italy and Spain.

The germline CDR1 and CDR2 sequences are SGHAT and FQNNGV. Losses at the gene ends were 2 bases for V and 3 bases for J; bases not matched to a gene: 4. CDR3 size: 14 residues. Per the study methods: Reference gene primers were amplified, and this amplification served to estimate nucleated cell counts. Using immunoSEQ multiplex PCR, the repertoire was profiled, and TCRdb retains in-frame clones only, with some absent. D and trimming come from the DNA, and the V and J calls and clone size come from that table. The sample records roughly 80,000 clones, more than 75% being singletons. This clone has only a few counts.

This chain uses TRBV11-2 with TRBJ2-7; 7 bases are shared with TRBD2. What was sequenced was peripheral blood. The receptor's source is a human donor in a cohort sampled during active COVID-19. DNA for the CDR3: TGTGCCAGCAGCTTACCGGGACTACACTACGAGCAGTACTTC. It encodes CASSLPGLHYEQYF.